A single sample gave rise to the 14 T cell receptor beta chains below, sequenced in a study of T cells in Graves' hyperthyroidism and ophthalmopathy. Researchers took RNA transcripts and amplified the TCR beta CDR3 regions from them. TCR CDR3 regions were first amplified by RT-PCR with HTBI primers. One entry per CDR3 protein, called by TCRdb with MiXCR from the multiplex PCR reads. The sample shows roughly 420,000 distinct CDR3 sequences, about a sixth of them seen only once. The sequenced material came from blood. Receptor source: a woman under 30 with Graves' hyperthyroidism.

Ten or more counts support this clonotype. The chain has TRBV20-1 and TRBJ2-3; the match to TRBD2 covers 7 bases. V trimming: 6 bases; J trimming: 1 base; junction bases outside the gene matches: 7. The germline gives CDR1 DFQATT, CDR2 SNEGSKA (reference sequence). The CDR3 is 14 amino acids. The CDR3 region is CSASWAGGTDTQYF. In DNA, the CDR3 is TGCAGTGCCTCTTGGGCGGGAGGCACAGATACGCAGTATTTT.

This clonotype came up many times. The genes are TRBV12-5 and TRBJ2-7; weak D call: TRBD2 (6 bases). Germline CDR1 LGHNT, CDR2 FRNRAP. V lost 4 bases, J lost 2 bases, and 21 bases lay in between. CDR3 length equals 17 residues. This CDR3 is CASGSVIRRERAYEQYF. CDR3 in DNA: TGTGCTAGTGGTTCGGTAATCCGACGGGAGCGGGCCTACGAGCAGTACTTC.

There are many counts of this clonotype. This rearrangement joins TRBV5-1 to TRBJ2-7; 7 positions agree with TRBD2. CDR1 is SGHRS and CDR2 is YFSETQ in the germline V gene. The V segment lost 4 bases and the J segment 2 bases; nucleotides outside the gene matches: 6. The CDR3 covers 14 residues. The CDR3 spells CASSGGDGPYEQYF. The CDR3 nucleotides read TGCGCCAGCAGCGGGGGGGACGGGCCCTACGAGCAGTACTTC.

This clonotype was recorded at least ten times. The chain links TRBV30 to TRBJ1-3; D gene uncertain. This CDR3 region has 14 residues. Trimming pared 8 bases from V and 0 bases from J, leaving 14 bases between. CDR1 is GTSNPN and CDR2 is SVGIG in the germline V gene (reference sequence). The CDR3 coding sequence is TGTGCCGGCCGCCGCTCACTCTCTGGAAACACCATATATTTT. It yields the protein CAGRRSLSGNTIYF.

This clonotype was counted ten times or more. This sequence joins TRBV6-1 and TRBJ2-7; tentative D call: TRBD2 (6 bases). CDR3 length: 15 residues. Germline CDR1 reads MNHNS; CDR2 reads SASEGT. Trimming left V 6 bases short and J 0 bases short, with 15 bases between. Here the CDR3 reads CASRTWATSSYEQYF. The DNA for the CDR3 is TGTGCCAGCAGGACTTGGGCGACTAGCTCCTACGAGCAGTACTTC.

Many counts were recorded for this clonotype. V usage is TRBV28 and J usage is TRBJ2-7; D not certain. Germline CDR1 and CDR2: MDHEN and SYDVKM. V gave up 7 bases and J gave up 7 bases, with 17 bases separating them. The CDR3 runs 13 residues. CDR3 DNA sequence: TGTGCCAGCACCCAAGACACGGTCTTGGAGCAGTACTTC. Translated: CASTQDTVLEQYF.

The chain links TRBV7-9 to TRBJ2-1; TRBD1 might be the D (5 bases). Germline V gene lookup returns CDR1 SEHNR and CDR2 FQNEAQ (reference sequence). Trimming left V 2 bases short and J 5 bases short, with 13 bases between. The CDR3 contains 15 residues. As DNA, the CDR3 is TGTGCCAGCAGCTTATTTGATAAGACAGACAATGAGCAGTTCTTC. It codes for CASSLFDKTDNEQFF. The complete variable domain, with remaining parts taken from reference TRBV7-9 and TRBJ2-1, reads DTGVSQNPRHKITKRGQNVTFRCDPISEHNRLYWYRQTLGQGPEFLTYFQNEAQLEKSRLLSDRFSAERPKGSFSTLEIQRTEQGDSAMYLCASSLFDKTDNEQFFGPGTRLTVL.

This clonotype has ten or more counts. The chain couples TRBV6-5 to TRBJ1-3; TRBD1 is a possible D gene (5 bases). This CDR3 is built from 15 residues. Trimming removed 2 bases from V and 1 base from J, with 9 bases in between. CDR1 is MNHEY, CDR2 SVGAGI, per germline. The CDR3 sequence is CASSYRSGSGNTIYF. As DNA, the CDR3 is TGTGCCAGCAGTTACCGTTCAGGGTCTGGAAACACCATATATTTT.

This clonotype was found a few times. V usage is TRBV28 and J usage is TRBJ1-6, with a possible D match to TRBD1 (5 bases). The CDR3 totals 13 residues. Germline lookup yields CDR1 MDHEN and CDR2 SYDVKM. Trimming cost V 7 bases and J 4 bases, with 8 bases left between them. For the CDR3, the DNA is TGTGCCAGCATACGACAGTATAATTCACCCCTCCACTTT. It specifies CASIRQYNSPLHF.

This clonotype appeared many times. The CDR3 nucleotides are TGCGCCAGCAGCCAAGATGCCCAGGGGGCCTCCTACGAGCAGTACTTC. It specifies CASSQDAQGASYEQYF. The chain links TRBV4-1 to TRBJ2-7; 8 nucleotides line up with TRBD1. The germline V gene encodes CDR1 MGHRA and CDR2 YSYEKL. This CDR3 has 16 residues. V shed 0 bases and J 0 bases; nucleotides not matched to a gene: 4.

In its sample, this clonotype was seen many times. The J gene is TRBJ2-7, the V gene TRBV3-1; D not certain. Germline CDR1 LGHDT, CDR2 YNNKEL (reference sequence). V was trimmed by 2 bases and J by 2 bases, leaving 10 bases between them. This CDR3 is built from 14 residues. The CDR3 DNA sequence: TGTGCCAGCAGCCAAAAGCTTCAAACCTACGAGCAGTACTTC. It translates to CASSQKLQTYEQYF.

This clonotype has ten or more counts. This chain connects TRBV20-1 to TRBJ2-7; 14 bases line up with TRBD2. V dropped 5 bases and J dropped 4; count of bases not matched to a gene: 4. The CDR3 spans 14 residues. CDR1 is DFQATT and CDR2 is SNEGSKA in the germline V gene (reference sequence). The CDR3 nucleotides read TGCAGTGCTGCGGGGACTAGCGGGAGTTACGAGCAGTACTTC. Its translation is CSAAGTSGSYEQYF.

V usage is TRBV4-1 and J usage is TRBJ2-1; D might be TRBD2 (6 bases). The CDR3 has 15 amino acids. CDR1 and CDR2 from the germline V gene are MGHRA and YSYEKL. V dropped 2 bases and J dropped 5 bases, with 13 bases sitting between them. The CDR3 loop is CASSQREAENNEQFF. The CDR3 DNA follows: TGCGCCAGCAGCCAAAGGGAGGCAGAGAACAATGAGCAGTTCTTC.

This clonotype was recorded many times. The chain employs TRBV5-1 and TRBJ2-7, with D possibly being TRBD1 or TRBD2 (5 bases each). With 3 bases removed from V and 0 bases from J, the gap between germline ends came to 13 bases. The CDR3 sequence is 15 residues long. Germline V gene lookup returns CDR1 SGHRS and CDR2 YFSETQ. The DNA of the CDR3 is TGCGCCAGCAGCTGGGGATGGGGGAGCTCCTACGAGCAGTACTTC. Amino acids: CASSWGWGSSYEQYF.